These 26 T cell receptor beta chains originate from one sample sequenced in a study of somatic mutations in cytotoxic T cells in rheumatoid arthritis. Method: immunoSEQ multiplex PCR; TCRdb's copy keeps in-frame clones and lacks some. The sample consists of 3,500 to 5,000 clones, 85% to 95% of them appearing once. Material: CD8+ T cells sorted from blood. The receptors here all came from a woman aged 55-69 years with rheumatoid arthritis.

The V and J genes are TRBV28 and TRBJ1-3, with 7 nucleotides matching TRBD1. V dropped 6 bases and J dropped 3; count of bases not matched to a gene: 8. The CDR3 loop spans 15 amino acids. CDR1 and CDR2 (germline): MDHEN, SYDVKM. CDR3: CASSFRDRYGNTIYF. The CDR3 DNA reads as TGTGCCAGCAGCTTCCGGGACAGATATGGAAACACCATATATTTT.

V and J are TRBV13 and TRBJ2-5; D may be TRBD2 (6 bases). The germline V gene has CDR1 PRHDT and CDR2 FYEKMQ (reference sequence). V lost 2 bases to trimming and J lost 5 bases, with 21 bases between them. The CDR3 contains 17 residues. CDR3 amino acids: CASSLTVEGWKGETQYF. Here the CDR3 DNA reads TGTGCCAGCAGCTTAACCGTGGAGGGTTGGAAGGGGGAGACCCAGTACTTC.

About this clone: The junction departs from the called germline gene at one end, perhaps through a read error. The chain has TRBV7-7 and TRBJ2-1, with 16 bases aligning to TRBD2. This CDR3 is built from 15 residues. CDR1 is SSHAT and CDR2 is FNYEAQ in the germline V gene (reference sequence). The CDR3 protein is CASSEGLAGGNEQFF. The CDR3 coding sequence is TGTGCTAGCAGCGAGGGACTAGCGGGAGGGAATGAGCAGTTCTTC.

This sequence joins TRBV4-1 and TRBJ2-5; 9 bases fit TRBD1. Germline V gene data show CDR1 as MGHRA and CDR2 as YSYEKL. V lost 0 bases to trimming and J lost 9 bases; unmatched junction nucleotides: 11. This CDR3 is 16 amino acids long. The CDR3 protein is CASSQDPGTGTWAQYF. CDR3 nucleotide sequence: TGCGCCAGCAGCCAAGATCCCGGGACAGGGACCTGGGCCCAGTACTTC.

V gene TRBV5-4 combines with J gene TRBJ2-1; 9 nucleotides align to TRBD2. Germline CDR1 SGHNT, CDR2 YYREEE (reference sequence). V trimming: 3 bases; J trimming: 8 bases; junction bases outside the gene matches: 6. This CDR3 has 14 residues. The CDR3 DNA sequence: TGTGCCAGCAGCTCAGCGGGGGGATTCGATGAGCAGTTCTTC. Protein sequence: CASSSAGGFDEQFF.

V and J are TRBV28 and TRBJ1-5; 7 bases line up with TRBD1. This CDR3 is built from 14 residues. Losses at the gene ends were 6 bases for V and 3 bases for J; bases not matched to a gene: 5. Germline V lookup: CDR1 MDHEN, CDR2 SYDVKM. The chain's CDR3 is CASSPGQDNQPQHF. Written as DNA, the CDR3 is TGTGCCAGCAGCCCCGGACAGGACAATCAGCCCCAGCATTTT.

The chain employs TRBV5-1 and TRBJ2-5, with 9 bases identical to TRBD2. The CDR3 is 16 amino acids. Germline assignment: CDR1 SGHRS and CDR2 YFSETQ. V lost 0 bases and J lost 2; bases outside the gene matches: 5. The CDR3 nucleotides are TGCGCCAGCAGCTTGGCCCCTAGCGGGGTTCAAGAGACCCAGTACTTC. It codes for CASSLAPSGVQETQYF.

The V and J genes are TRBV5-6 and TRBJ2-7, with D unclear. CDR1 and CDR2 from the germline V gene are SGHDT and YYEEEE. With 2 bases removed from V and 3 bases from J, the gap between germline ends came to 18 bases. This CDR3 has 16 residues. The CDR3: CASSFGWQTSFYEQYF. In nucleotides, the CDR3 is TGTGCCAGCAGCTTTGGGTGGCAGACTTCTTTCTACGAGCAGTACTTC.

This rearrangement joins TRBV11-2 to TRBJ2-5; perhaps TRBD1 as D (6 bases). V was cut by 5 bases and J by 1 base, with 20 bases left in between. Germline CDR1 SGHAT, CDR2 FQNNGV. CDR3 size: 17 residues. CDR3 loop: CASSPHAQGVAQETQYF. The CDR3 DNA sequence: TGTGCCAGCAGCCCCCATGCACAGGGAGTCGCCCAAGAGACCCAGTACTTC.

The rearrangement links TRBV9 to TRBJ2-3; D is perhaps TRBD1 (5 bases). Germline-derived CDR1 and CDR2 are SGDLS and YYNGEE. The CDR3 length is 15 residues. V lost 0 bases and J 2 bases, leaving 10 bases between the germline ends. DNA for the CDR3: TGTGCCAGCAGCGTAGGGGGCGGTACCACAGATACGCAGTATTTT. This sequence encodes CASSVGGGTTDTQYF.

This clone was found once. The chain couples TRBV7-2 to TRBJ2-1; 11 bases are a match to TRBD2. V gave up 3 bases and J gave up 6 bases; unmatched junction bases: 7. Germline CDR1 and CDR2: SGHTA and FQGNSA. The CDR3 contains 16 residues. The CDR3 sequence is CASSFHSGGASNEQFF. In DNA form, the CDR3 reads TGTGCCAGCAGCTTCCATAGCGGGGGGGCTAGCAATGAGCAGTTCTTC.

This chain connects TRBV6-1 to TRBJ2-7; 9 bases map to TRBD2. CDR1 is MNHNS, CDR2 SASEGT, per germline. CDR3 length: 13 residues. V lost 6 bases, J lost 3 bases, and 3 bases stayed unmatched. Here the CDR3 DNA reads TGTGCCAGCAGGCGACTAGCGGTCTACGAGCAGTACTTC. Amino acids: CASRRLAVYEQYF.

A single count supports this clone. The chain uses TRBV6-4 and TRBJ1-2; tentative D call: TRBD1 (5 bases). V was cut by 0 bases and J by 7 bases, with 15 bases left in between. CDR1 is MRHNA, CDR2 SNTAGT, per germline. CDR3 size: 15 residues. CDR3 DNA sequence: TGTGCCAGCAGTGACTCGGGTTCATCTGGGGCTGGCTACACCTTC. Translated: CASSDSGSSGAGYTF.

The chain carries TRBV27 and TRBJ2-1; maybe TRBD1 (5 bases). The CDR3 runs to 15 residues. Deletions cut 0 bases from V and 2 bases from J, with 8 bases between. Germline CDR1 and CDR2: MNHEY and SMNVEV (reference sequence). CDR3 coding DNA: TGTGCCAGCAGTTTATCCCTAGGGGCCTACAATGAGCAGTTCTTC. It yields the protein CASSLSLGAYNEQFF.

The chain joins TRBV9 to TRBJ2-3; no reliable D call. The V gene lost 3 bases and the J gene lost 1 base, with 15 bases spanning the gap. Germline V gene sequence: CDR1 SGDLS, CDR2 YYNGEE. This CDR3 has 16 residues. This chain's CDR3 is CASSAFSGSGTDTQYF. The CDR3 bases are TGTGCCAGCAGCGCCTTTTCAGGTTCGGGCACAGATACGCAGTATTTT.

The DNA of the CDR3 is TGTGCCAGCAGCTTGGGGGCCGACGAGCAGTACGTC. Amino acids: CASSLGADEQYV. V and J are TRBV5-6 and TRBJ2-7; no clear D. Germline values: CDR1 SGHDT, CDR2 YYEEEE. V was clipped by 0 bases and J by 5 bases, with 6 bases between them. The CDR3 is 12 amino acids.

The CDR3 loop reads CASSEWGRSSNQPQHF. The CDR3 DNA is TGTGCCAGCAGTGAGTGGGGGAGGAGTAGCAATCAGCCCCAGCATTTT. The chain couples TRBV2 to TRBJ1-5; a weak D match, TRBD1 (5 bases). Germline V CDR1 and CDR2: SNHLY, FYNNEI. Trimming shortened V by 3 bases and J by 0 bases, and 12 bases separated the two germline ends. This CDR3 region has 16 residues.

Here the CDR3 DNA reads TGCGCCAGCAGTGAAGGAGTTGGACAGGCGACGTACGAGCAGTACTTC. Its protein is CASSEGVGQATYEQYF. The chain is built from TRBV10-1 and TRBJ2-5, with TRBD1 identical over 7 bases. With the DNA end fitting TRBJ2-7 better, the J assignment may be wrong. Germline assignment: CDR1 WNHNN and CDR2 SYGVQD (reference sequence). The CDR3 totals 16 residues.

The chain is built from TRBV5-4 and TRBJ2-2; the D is unclear. The CDR3 length is 12 residues. Germline V lookup: CDR1 SGHNT, CDR2 YYREEE (reference sequence). Trimming took 4 bases from V and 2 from J, leaving 3 bases between them. The CDR3 DNA is TGTGCCAGCAGCCTAAACACCGGGGAGCTGTTTTTT. Residues: CASSLNTGELFF.

This sequence joins TRBV13 and TRBJ2-5, with TRBD2 matching over 8 bases. J lost 5 bases, V lost 5 bases, and 4 bases had no gene match. The germline V gene encodes CDR1 PRHDT and CDR2 FYEKMQ (reference sequence). This CDR3 has 13 residues. CDR3 in amino acids: CASSPSGGETQYF. The CDR3 DNA follows: TGTGCCAGCAGCCCCTCGGGAGGGGAGACCCAGTACTTC. Together with reference TRBV13 and TRBJ2-5, the CDR3 gives the full variable domain: AAGVIQSPRHLIKEKRETATLKCYPIPRHDTVYWYQQGPGQDPQFLISFYEKMQSDKGSIPDRFSAQQFSDYHSELNMSSLELGDSALYFCASSPSGGETQYFGPGTRLLVL.

The chain uses TRBV5-4 and TRBJ1-3; no reliable D call. The V gene's germline CDR1 is SGHNT and CDR2 YYREEE (reference sequence). V was cut by 4 bases and J by 7 bases, with 12 bases left in between. This CDR3 region has 13 residues. The CDR3: CASSPGRGNTIYF. The CDR3 nucleotides read TGTGCCAGCAGCCCTGGGCGTGGGAACACCATATATTTT.

V usage is TRBV7-9 and J usage is TRBJ1-5; no clear D gene. CDR1 is SEHNR and CDR2 is FQNEAQ in the germline V gene (reference sequence). There are 16 residues in the CDR3. V was trimmed by 5 bases and J by 0 bases, leaving 14 bases between them. CDR3 sequence reads: CASSPPDWDSNQPQHF. CDR3 nucleotide sequence: TGTGCCAGCAGCCCCCCGGACTGGGATAGCAATCAGCCCCAGCATTTT.

The chain's CDR3 is CASTPRDRGTQYF. CDR3 bases: TGTGCCAGCACCCCCCGGGACAGGGGAACTCAGTACTTC. The chain combines TRBV27 with TRBJ2-7; 10 positions match TRBD1. The trim removed 7 bases at V and 10 bases at J, leaving 10 bases unmatched. Germline V gene lookup returns CDR1 MNHEY and CDR2 SMNVEV (reference sequence). This CDR3 is 13 amino acids long.

The J gene is TRBJ1-1, the V gene TRBV7-9; D is perhaps TRBD1 (5 bases). Germline values: CDR1 SEHNR, CDR2 FQNEAQ (reference sequence). The CDR3 is made up of 13 amino acids. Trimming removed 6 bases from V and 5 bases from J, with 13 bases in between. In DNA form, the CDR3 reads TGTGCCAGCAGGGGACTTTACCGGACTGAAGCTTTCTTT. Its protein is CASRGLYRTEAFF.

Here the CDR3 DNA reads TGTGCCAGCAGTTATGACAGGGGCGGTCAGCCCCAGCATTTT. Translating it yields CASSYDRGGQPQHF. V and J are TRBV6-5 and TRBJ1-5; 8 nucleotides agree with TRBD1. CDR3 length: 14 residues. V trimming: 3 bases; J trimming: 6 bases; junction bases outside the gene matches: 4. Germline values: CDR1 MNHEY, CDR2 SVGAGI.

The chain uses TRBV2 and TRBJ2-1, with D possibly being TRBD2 (6 bases). The CDR3 covers 13 residues. Germline CDR1 SNHLY, CDR2 FYNNEI. V was shortened by 8 bases and J by 1 base, with 9 bases between the two germline ends. The CDR3, as DNA: TGTGCCAGCGCGGGGTTTTCCTACAATGAGCAGTTCTTC. It encodes CASAGFSYNEQFF.